Each of the 12 T cell receptor beta chains below was sequenced from the same sample in a study of blood T cell repertoires in COVID-19. Clones were sequenced by immunoSEQ multiplex PCR, and TCRdb holds only the in-frame ones, with some missing. The sample has about 150,000 clones, over 80% seen once. Source material: peripheral blood. The receptors stem from a man under 40 with COVID-19, enrolled during active disease.

The rearrangement joins TRBV5-1 to TRBJ2-1; no reliable D call. The V and J ends lost 2 bases and 1 base respectively, with 10 bases between them. From germline, CDR1 is SGHRS and CDR2 YFSETQ. The CDR3 is 15 residues long. CDR3 in DNA: TGCGCCAGCAGCTTTTCGGCTAGGTCCTACAATGAGCAGTTCTTC. Translating it yields CASSFSARSYNEQFF.

The chain links TRBV5-4 to TRBJ2-7; the match to TRBD2 covers 11 bases. With 2 bases clipped from V and 3 bases from J, the junction kept 7 bases outside the gene matches. This CDR3 is built from 16 residues. CDR1 and CDR2 from the germline V gene are SGHNT and YYREEE (reference sequence). CDR3: CASSFGGGTSGYEQYF. In DNA form, the CDR3 reads TGTGCCAGCAGCTTTGGGGGAGGGACTAGCGGCTACGAGCAGTACTTC.

The chain uses TRBV19 and TRBJ2-7; a possible D gene is TRBD2 (7 bases). Trimming cost V 3 bases and J 8 bases, with 11 bases left between them. Germline CDR1 LNHDA, CDR2 SQIVND (reference sequence). This CDR3 has 12 amino acids. DNA for the CDR3: TGTGCCAGTAGTATGGCGGGGGCCAAGCAGTACTTC. It codes for CASSMAGAKQYF.

The chain links TRBV7-9 to TRBJ2-4; weak D call: TRBD1 (5 bases). Germline loops: CDR1 SEHNR, CDR2 FQNEAQ (reference sequence). Trimming left V 3 bases short and J 0 bases short, with 15 bases between. The CDR3 extends over 17 amino acids. CDR3: CASSLLDSSLAKNIQYF. The CDR3 coding sequence is TGTGCCAGCAGCTTGTTAGACAGTTCCCTAGCCAAAAACATTCAGTACTTC. The full variable domain, in which reference TRBV7-9 and TRBJ2-4 provide the parts outside the CDR3, is DTGVSQNPRHKITKRGQNVTFRCDPISEHNRLYWYRQTLGQGPEFLTYFQNEAQLEKSRLLSDRFSAERPKGSFSTLEIQRTEQGDSAMYLCASSLLDSSLAKNIQYFGAGTRLSVL.

The gene calls are TRBV5-1 and TRBJ1-5; D is uncertain. The germline V gene has CDR1 SGHRS and CDR2 YFSETQ. V lost 1 base and J 0 bases, leaving 8 bases between the germline ends. This CDR3 is 15 amino acids long. For the CDR3, the DNA is TGCGCCAGCAGCTTGTCGGGGATTAGCAATCAGCCCCAGCATTTT. It translates to CASSLSGISNQPQHF.

V is TRBV29-1 and J is TRBJ1-2; 9 nucleotides line up with TRBD1. CDR1 is SQVTM, CDR2 ANQGSEA, per germline. CDR3 length: 13 residues. Germline trimming cut 3 bases from V and 7 bases from J; bases unmatched to any gene: 6. CDR3 loop: CSVEGQGPSGYTF. The CDR3 nucleotides are TGCAGCGTTGAGGGACAGGGACCCTCTGGCTACACCTTC.

The chain links TRBV7-2 to TRBJ2-1; D possibly corresponds to TRBD2 (5 bases). Trimming took off 2 bases at V and 13 bases at J, with 18 bases between the two ends. Germline V gives CDR1 SGHTA, CDR2 FQGNSA. The CDR3 sequence is 14 residues long. In nucleotides, the CDR3 is TGTGCCAGCAGCTTAACTCCCTCCACGACTATTCAGTTCTTC. Translated: CASSLTPSTTIQFF.

This rearrangement joins TRBV24-1 to TRBJ2-3; the match to TRBD1 covers 8 bases. Losses at the gene ends were 7 bases for V and 6 bases for J; bases not matched to a gene: 14. This CDR3 comprises 16 residues. Per germline, CDR1 KGHDR and CDR2 SFDVKD. CDR3 residues: CATSARDDRGFDTQYF. CDR3 nucleotides: TGTGCCACCAGCGCCAGGGATGACAGGGGATTTGATACGCAGTATTTT.

A single count supports this clone. This chain connects TRBV7-3 to TRBJ2-3; 13 bases line up with TRBD2. The CDR3 is 16 residues long. Germline CDR1 SGHTA, CDR2 FQGTGA. The J segment lost 1 base and the V segment lost 5 bases, leaving 3 bases of the junction unmatched. For the CDR3, the DNA is TGTGCCAGCAGCCCAGGACTAGCGGGGGGCACAGATACGCAGTATTTT. Its protein is CASSPGLAGGTDTQYF.

The rearrangement joins TRBV9 to TRBJ2-1, with a weak D call TRBD1 (7 bases). CDR3 length equals 17 residues. CDR1 is SGDLS and CDR2 is YYNGEE in the germline V gene. V lost 0 bases to trimming and J lost 2 bases, with 15 bases between them. The CDR3 DNA reads as TGTGCCAGCAGCGTAGCTGGAGGGCAGGGGGCCTACAATGAGCAGTTCTTC. It is translated as CASSVAGGQGAYNEQFF.

There are many counts of this clone. The J gene is TRBJ2-2, the V gene TRBV2; unclear D gene. The germline V gene has CDR1 SNHLY and CDR2 FYNNEI. V was trimmed by 8 bases and J by 7 bases, leaving 14 bases between them. CDR3 length equals 13 residues. This CDR3 reads CASGELDNGELFF. CDR3 sequence (DNA): TGTGCCAGCGGCGAGCTAGATAACGGGGAGCTGTTTTTT.

The chain combines TRBV7-9 with TRBJ2-5; D is possibly TRBD1 (6 bases). V gave up 4 bases and J gave up 2 bases, with 14 bases separating them. The germline gives CDR1 SEHNR, CDR2 FQNEAQ (reference sequence). The CDR3 covers 15 residues. The CDR3, as DNA: TGTGCCAGCAGCTGGTGGACAGTCGGGCAAGAGACCCAGTACTTC. As protein: CASSWWTVGQETQYF.